This T cell receptor beta chain derives from a study of a mutant IDH1 vaccine in newly diagnosed glioma. Study at large: Treatment recipients were approximately 62% male and roughly 38% female, and their mean age was approximately 42 years.

The sample holds a few counts of this clone. Its target is unknown. The CDR3 sequence is 17 residues long. Germline values: CDR1 SGHRS, CDR2 YFSETQ. V gave up 2 bases and J gave up 8 bases; unmatched junction bases: 14. Assay used: immunoSEQ multiplex PCR; TCRdb lists only in-frame clones, some missing. The repertoire holds some 35,000 clones, 75% seen once, with more than 7% in the top ten. Time point: week 47, end of study. A single vaccine dose contained 300 ug of mutant IDH1 20-mer peptide, and topical imiquimod was used with it. Patients underwent eight vaccinations, which took place in weeks 1, 3, 5, 7, 11, 15, 19 and 23.

This chain links TRBV5-1 with TRBJ2-1, with 9 bases aligning to TRBD1. This specimen was PBMCs, taken from a glioma patient whose treatment included an IDH1 peptide vaccine. The receptor was derived from a man aged 35-49 years with glioma. The CDR3 coding sequence is TGCGCCAGCAGCTTCCTACGGGACAGGGATCGTGGTCATGAGCAGTTCTTC. Protein sequence: CASSFLRDRDRGHEQFF.